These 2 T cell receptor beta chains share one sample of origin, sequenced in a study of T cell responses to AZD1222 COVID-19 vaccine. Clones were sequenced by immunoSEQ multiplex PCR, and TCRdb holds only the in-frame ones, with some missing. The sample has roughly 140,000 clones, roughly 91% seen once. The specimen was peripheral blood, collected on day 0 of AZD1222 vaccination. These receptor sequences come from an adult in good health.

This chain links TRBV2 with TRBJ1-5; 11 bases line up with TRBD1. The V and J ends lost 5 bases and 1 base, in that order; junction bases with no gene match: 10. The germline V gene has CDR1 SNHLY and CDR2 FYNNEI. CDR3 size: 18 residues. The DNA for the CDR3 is TGTGCCAGCAGTACCCTTCCAGGGACAGGGGGAAGCAATCAGCCCCAGCATTTT. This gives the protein CASSTLPGTGGSNQPQHF.

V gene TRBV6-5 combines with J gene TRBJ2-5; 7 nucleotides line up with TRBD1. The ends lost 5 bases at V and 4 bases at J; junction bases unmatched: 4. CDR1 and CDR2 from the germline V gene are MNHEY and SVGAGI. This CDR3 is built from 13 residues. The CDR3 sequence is CASSNRGGETQYF. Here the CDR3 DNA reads TGTGCCAGCAGTAACAGGGGCGGAGAGACCCAGTACTTC.